This T cell receptor (beta chain) stems from a study of prognosis after radiotherapy for stage I lung cancer. CDR1 is MGHDK, CDR2 SYGVNS, per germline. This CDR3 is 16 amino acids long. Genomic DNA was subjected to two-round multiplex PCR for amplification of TCR beta CDR3. Primers were specific to each TRBV and TRBJ gene in first-round PCR. MiXCR was run by TCRdb on the multiplex PCR reads, yielding one entry per CDR3 protein. The table has about 36,000 distinct CDR3 sequences, under 40% seen once. Comment on this clonotype: With a much larger clone just one base away, this may be a read error.

This sequence joins TRBV25-1 and TRBJ2-4, with a weak D call TRBD1 (7 bases). The clonotype was recovered from a donor of 50 years or more with non-small cell lung cancer. The specimen comprised PBMCs, sampled before or after stereotactic body radiation therapy (not recorded which). CDR3 DNA sequence: TGTGCCAACAGTGAATCGGCGGGACAGGCCAAAAACATTCAGTACTTC. It specifies CANSESAGQAKNIQYF.